This T cell receptor (beta chain) was obtained from a study of blood T cell repertoires in COVID-19. Looking at the study overall: T cells, B-cell-depleted T cells, or PBMCs supplied cDNA or gDNA.

Profiled with immunoSEQ multiplex PCR; TCRdb holds only in-frame clones, not every one. This table holds some 270,000 clones, roughly 81% found once. This CDR3 is built from 13 residues. Germline V gene sequence: CDR1 WNHNN, CDR2 SYGVQD (reference sequence). The ends were cut back, 4 bases at V and 6 bases at J, with 12 bases in the middle. Material for sequencing was PBMCs or T cells enriched from blood (not recorded which). This chain links TRBV10-1 with TRBJ1-1; no reliable D call. The TCR comes from a woman aged 45-65 years who had been exposed to COVID-19. The CDR3 loop is CASSARGWAEAFF. CDR3 nucleotides: TGCGCCAGCAGTGCCCGGGGATGGGCTGAAGCTTTCTTT.